This T cell receptor beta chain appears in the sequencing data of a study of technical replicates of blood from a handful of donors. This CDR3 is 13 amino acids long. The V gene lost 11 bases and the J gene lost 4 bases, with 14 bases spanning the gap. Germline V gene sequence: CDR1 ENHRY, CDR2 SYGVKD. This clone showed up just once. This table comes from immunoSEQ multiplex PCR, and its TCRdb copy is limited to in-frame clones, with some not included. The sample records about 100,000 clones, approximately 94% being singletons. The chain has TRBV10-3 and TRBJ2-2; possible D gene TRBD1, 6 bases. The sequencing sample was made of T cells isolated from PBMCs. This TCR was recovered from a human donor in good health. This CDR3 reads CAAHQQGTGELFF. CDR3 nucleotide sequence: TGTGCCGCGCACCAACAGGGCACCGGGGAGCTGTTTTTT.